The rows below give T cell receptor beta chains drawn from one sample of a study of cytomegalovirus exposure and HLA in healthy donors. Measured with immunoSEQ multiplex PCR; TCRdb has only the in-frame clones, and not every one. Among roughly 200,000 clones, 70% to 80% were seen once, and the ten largest hold approximately 3%. The source material was PBMCs. These receptor sequences come from a woman in her twenties or thirties in good health and CMV-seronegative. CDR3s include the opening cysteine and the closing phenylalanine or tryptophan. The order of the fields is V gene, J gene, D gene, clone size, CDR3 DNA, CDR3 protein. A D gene is named only where the DNA matches it firmly. Clone size is stated in some rows and not others, as once, few, many or a class when expanded.

TRBV18	TRBJ1-5	.	.	TGTGCCAGCTCAGGCGAGGTGAGCAATCAGCCCCAGCATTTT	CASSGEVSNQPQHF
TRBV19	TRBJ2-5	.	.	TGTGCCAGTAGTTCCCGAGATCGGAGGCACTTC	CASSSRDRRHF
TRBV27	TRBJ2-7	TRBD2	.	TGTGCCAGCAGTTTTTGGCAGGGAGGGTCCTACGAGCAGTACTTC	CASSFWQGGSYEQYF
TRBV30	TRBJ2-3	TRBD2	.	TGTGGGCACGGGACTAGTAGCACAGATACGCAGTATTTT	CGHGTSSTDTQYF
TRBV4-1	TRBJ2-1	.	.	TGCGCCAGCAGCCAAGATCCTGCGGAGAGCTCCTACAATGAGCAGTTCTTC	CASSQDPAESSYNEQFF
TRBV30	TRBJ2-7	.	.	TGTGCCTGGAGAGCCCCGGGTTCGGGGGAGCAGTACTTC	CAWRAPGSGEQYF
TRBV5-6	TRBJ1-2	TRBD1	.	TGTGCCAGCAGCCGCGGGACAGGAAGACTTTATGGCTACACCTTC	CASSRGTGRLYGYTF
TRBV14	TRBJ2-3	.	few	TGTGCCAGCAGCCAGTTCGAGAACACAGATACGCAGTATTTT	CASSQFENTDTQYF
TRBV4-1	TRBJ2-7	.	once	TGCGCCAGCAGCCCCCTTCGGGGGGCCCAAATTGACTACGAGCAGTACTTC	CASSPLRGAQIDYEQYF
TRBV4-1	TRBJ2-7	TRBD1	few	TGCGCCAGCAGCCCCGGGACAGGGGAATATGAGCAGTACTTC	CASSPGTGEYEQYF
TRBV5-1	TRBJ1-2	.	.	TGCGCCAGCAGCTGGGGCGGGGCAGACTATGGCTACACCTTC	CASSWGGADYGYTF
TRBV2	TRBJ1-2	.	.	TGTGCCACCCGAAGAGAGACAACTAACTATGGCTACACCTTC	CATRRETTNYGYTF
TRBV27	TRBJ2-1	TRBD1	.	TGTGCCAGCACAAGGACAGGGATAGTCGGTGGGTACAATGAGCAGTTCTTC	CASTRTGIVGGYNEQFF
TRBV29-1	TRBJ1-5	.	.	TGCAGCGTTGGGGGTCTAGGGGCTCAGCCCCAGCATTTT	CSVGGLGAQPQHF
TRBV5-4	TRBJ2-1	TRBD2	.	TGTGCCAGCAGCCCCCGGACTAGCGGAAACTACAATGAGCAGTTCTTC	CASSPRTSGNYNEQFF
TRBV5-6	TRBJ1-4	.	.	TGTGCCAGCAGCTTGCGTCCGAGGTGGGCAACTAATGAAAAACTGTTTTTT	CASSLRPRWATNEKLFF
TRBV9	TRBJ1-5	TRBD1	.	TGTGCCAGCAGCCCAGACAGGGTGGGTCAGCCCCAGCATTTT	CASSPDRVGQPQHF
TRBV10-2	TRBJ2-1	.	.	TGCGCCAGCAGGGAAACTGGGAGCTCCTACAATGAGCAGTTCTTC	CASRETGSSYNEQFF
TRBV5-1	TRBJ2-3	TRBD1	.	TGCGCCAGCAGCATAAGGACAGGGGAAGGGGGAGCTACGCAGTATTTT	CASSIRTGEGGATQYF
TRBV18	TRBJ2-7	.	.	TGTGCCAGCTCCCCCCTCCTCGGGGGGCTGGTCGAGCAGTACTTC	CASSPLLGGLVEQYF
TRBV10-1	TRBJ2-1	TRBD2	.	TGCGCCAGCAGTGAGCTAGCGGGGGCCCCCAATGAGCAGTTCTTC	CASSELAGAPNEQFF
TRBV7-7	TRBJ2-7	TRBD2	.	TGTGCTAGCAGCCCGGGCGGGGGGGGCCATTACGAGCAGTACTTC	CASSPGGGGHYEQYF
TRBV5-1	TRBJ1-1	.	.	TGCGCCAGCAGCTTGGAGGGAGGGAACACTGAAGCTTTCTTT	CASSLEGGNTEAFF
TRBV15	TRBJ2-7	.	.	TGTGCCACCAGCACCCCCGGGACTTCCTACTCCTACGAGCAGTACTTC	CATSTPGTSYSYEQYF
TRBV18	TRBJ2-4	TRBD1	.	TGTGCCAGCTCACTCGGGACAGGGGGCGCGGGCATTCAGTACTTC	CASSLGTGGAGIQYF
TRBV13	TRBJ2-7	.	.	TGTGCCAGCAGCTTAGGCCCGGCCGGGACTGGATCCTACGAGCAGTACTTC	CASSLGPAGTGSYEQYF
TRBV5-4	TRBJ2-5	.	.	TGTGCCAGCAGCGGTCCCAGGGGCCAGGGCGAGACCCAGTACTTC	CASSGPRGQGETQYF
TRBV7-2	TRBJ1-3	.	.	TGTGCCAGCAGCCCAAACTCTGGAAACACCATATATTTT	CASSPNSGNTIYF
TRBV7-6	TRBJ2-1	TRBD2	.	TGTGCCAGCAGCTTAAGCGGGAGTTACAATGAGCAGTTCTTC	CASSLSGSYNEQFF
TRBV7-9	TRBJ1-2	.	.	TGTGCCAGCAGCCCGACCGGGGGGCTCCTCCATGGCTACCCCTTC	CASSPTGGLLHGYPF
TRBV11-1	TRBJ2-5	.	.	TGTGCCAGCAGCCCTTCCCGGAACAGTTACCTACAAGAGACCCAGTACTTC	CASSPSRNSYLQETQYF